A single sample gave rise to the 22 T cell receptor beta chains below, sequenced in a study of blood T cell repertoires in COVID-19. Profiled with immunoSEQ multiplex PCR; TCRdb holds only in-frame clones, not every one. Of some 90,000 clones in the sample, approximately 92% were seen once. Sequencing was carried out using peripheral blood. These TCRs come from an elderly woman with active COVID-19.

The V gene is TRBV10-3, the J gene TRBJ1-3; tentatively, D is TRBD1 (5 bases). From germline, CDR1 is ENHRY and CDR2 SYGVKD. The CDR3 runs 16 residues. Trimming left V 7 bases short and J 4 bases short, with 20 bases between. The chain's CDR3 is CAITAGLRASGNTIYF. In nucleotides, the CDR3 is TGTGCCATCACGGCAGGCCTCAGGGCTTCAGGAAACACCATATATTTT.

The chain couples TRBV14 to TRBJ2-5; the D gene is possibly TRBD1 (5 bases). The length of the CDR3 is 17 residues. CDR1 is SGHDN and CDR2 is FVKESK in the germline V gene. V shed 4 bases and J shed 2 bases, with 20 bases lying between them. The DNA for the CDR3 is TGTGCCAGCAGCCCCGGGCCAGGGAAAGGGCCTCAAGAGACCCAGTACTTC. Protein: CASSPGPGKGPQETQYF.

This clone was recorded only once. The chain combines TRBV10-3 with TRBJ2-7, with D perhaps matching TRBD2 (5 bases). This CDR3 is built from 14 residues. V dropped 2 bases and J dropped 2 bases, with 10 bases sitting between them. Germline CDR1 is ENHRY and CDR2 is SYGVKD. This CDR3 is CAISEGGLTYEQYF. The CDR3 DNA reads TGTGCCATCAGTGAGGGCGGGCTTACCTACGAGCAGTACTTC.

This rearrangement joins TRBV19 to TRBJ1-5; TRBD1 is a possible D gene (5 bases). CDR3 length: 17 amino acids. Germline V lookup: CDR1 LNHDA, CDR2 SQIVND (reference sequence). With 6 bases removed from V and 4 bases from J, the gap between germline ends came to 22 bases. The DNA for the CDR3 is TGTGCCAGTAGCATTGGAGGGGAGGGGTCAGAGAATCAGCCCCAGCATTTT. Translating it yields CASSIGGEGSENQPQHF.

The rearrangement uses TRBV21-1 and TRBJ2-1; the D call TRBD2 from the table was never checked on the DNA. TRBV21-1 is noted as a pseudogene. This CDR3 region has 11 residues. The CDR3: CACPVPNEQFF. CDR3 nucleotide sequence: TGTGCCTGCCCGGTCCCAAATGAGCAGTTCTTC.

The J gene is TRBJ2-7, the V gene TRBV6-5, with D possibly matching TRBD1 (5 bases). The CDR3 sequence is 14 residues long. CDR1 and CDR2 (germline): MNHEY, SVGAGI. V shed 6 bases and J shed 3 bases, with 15 bases lying between them. CDR3 DNA: TGTGCCAGCAGACAGGCGGTGGCAGGCTACGAGCAGTACTTC. This codes for CASRQAVAGYEQYF.

CDR3 DNA sequence: TGTGCCAGCGTCGGGACAGAGAGCCTCCAGGAGACCCAGTACTTC. It translates to CASVGTESLQETQYF. The chain carries TRBV5-6 and TRBJ2-5, with TRBD1 matching over 7 bases. The V gene's germline CDR1 is SGHDT and CDR2 YYEEEE. Trimming removed 7 bases from V and 5 bases from J; junction bases left unmatched: 14. CDR3 length: 15 residues.

The rearrangement uses TRBV5-4 and TRBJ1-6, with a tentative D call TRBD1 (6 bases). Germline V gene data show CDR1 as SGHNT and CDR2 as YYREEE (reference sequence). CDR3 length: 16 amino acids. V lost 4 bases to trimming and J lost 5 bases, with 16 bases between them. The CDR3 protein is CASSIGGPRDNSPLHF. CDR3 in DNA: TGTGCCAGCAGCATCGGGGGGCCTAGAGATAATTCACCCCTCCACTTT.

The CDR3: CAWSVKQGLSYEQYF. The CDR3, as DNA: TGTGCCTGGAGTGTAAAACAGGGGCTCTCCTACGAGCAGTACTTC. This sequence joins TRBV30 and TRBJ2-7, with TRBD1 identical over 7 bases. Per the germline V gene, CDR1 is GTSNPN and CDR2 is SVGIG (reference sequence). V was pared by 0 bases and J by 0 bases, with 5 bases of the junction left unmatched. This CDR3 contains 15 residues.

V and J are TRBV30 and TRBJ2-2; no reliable D call. The CDR3 length is 13 residues. Trimming pared 0 bases from V and 2 bases from J, leaving 4 bases between. In germline, CDR1 is GTSNPN, CDR2 SVGIG (reference sequence). This CDR3 reads CAWSVQNTGELFF. CDR3 bases: TGTGCCTGGAGTGTCCAAAACACCGGGGAGCTGTTTTTT. Filled out from reference TRBV30 and TRBJ2-2, the complete variable domain reads SQTIHQWPATLVQPVGSPLSLECTVEGTSNPNLYWYRQAAGRGLQLLFYSVGIGQISSEVPQNLSASRPQDRQFILSSKKLLLSDSGFYLCAWSVQNTGELFFGEGSRLTVL.

This clone appeared a single time. The chain uses TRBV21-1 and TRBJ2-5; the D call TRBD2 from the table was never checked on the DNA. TRBV21-1 is termed a pseudogene. CDR3 length equals 11 residues. This chain's CDR3 is CASSSSETQYF. The DNA for the CDR3 is TGTGCCAGCAGCTCCTCTGAGACCCAGTACTTC.

This chain joins TRBV11-2 and TRBJ1-1; D might be TRBD1 (5 bases). V was shortened by 6 bases and J by 1 base, with 12 bases between the two germline ends. The CDR3 totals 14 residues. Germline V gives CDR1 SGHAT, CDR2 FQNNGV. The CDR3 coding sequence is TGTGCCAGCAGACCCCAGGGAGGGAACACTGAAGCTTTCTTT. This codes for CASRPQGGNTEAFF.

The chain uses TRBV3-1 (or the pseudogene TRBV3-2) and TRBJ1-6, with 10 bases that match TRBD1. Germline trimming cut 3 bases from V and 9 bases from J; bases unmatched to any gene: 5. The CDR3 loop spans 15 amino acids. Germline CDR1 reads LGHDT; CDR2 reads YNNKEL (reference sequence). This chain's CDR3 is CASSHATGGVSPLHF. The DNA of the CDR3 is TGTGCCAGCAGCCACGCGACAGGGGGCGTTTCACCCCTCCACTTT.

V gene TRBV24-1 combines with J gene TRBJ1-3; 8 bases agree with TRBD1. The CDR3 totals 15 residues. CDR1 is KGHDR and CDR2 is SFDVKD in the germline V gene. V dropped 5 bases and J dropped 8; count of bases not matched to a gene: 10. The CDR3 here is CATSAGTGSYDTIYF. CDR3 nucleotides: TGTGCCACCAGTGCCGGGACAGGAAGTTATGACACCATATATTTT.

The chain employs TRBV7-2 and TRBJ2-5, with D maybe TRBD2 (6 bases). Trimming took off 5 bases at V and 1 base at J, with 11 bases between the two ends. The length of the CDR3 is 14 residues. Germline V CDR1 and CDR2: SGHTA, FQGNSA. The chain's CDR3 is CASSRSGLQETQYF. The CDR3 nucleotides are TGTGCCAGCAGCCGTAGCGGCCTCCAAGAGACCCAGTACTTC.

This clone was detected once. The chain combines TRBV28 with TRBJ1-2; a possible D gene is TRBD1 (5 bases). The CDR3 is 14 residues long. CDR1 is MDHEN, CDR2 SYDVKM, per germline. V shed 5 bases and J shed 8 bases, with 18 bases lying between them. CDR3 sequence: CASSLSGGVGGYTF. The CDR3 bases are TGTGCCAGCAGTCTCTCCGGGGGGGTCGGCGGCTACACCTTC.

The chain uses TRBV4-3 and TRBJ2-7; a weak D match, TRBD2 (6 bases). The V end was cut by 0 bases, the J end by 3 bases, with 12 bases between. Germline loops: CDR1 LGHNA, CDR2 YSLEER. The CDR3 spans 15 residues. The CDR3 reads CASSQDWAGNYEQYF. DNA of the CDR3: TGCGCCAGCAGCCAAGATTGGGCGGGAAACTACGAGCAGTACTTC.

The V and J genes are TRBV28 and TRBJ2-5, with TRBD1 matching over 8 bases. Germline V CDR1 and CDR2: MDHEN, SYDVKM. This CDR3 region has 14 residues. The ends lost 9 bases at V and 4 bases at J; junction bases unmatched: 10. The CDR3 DNA sequence: TGTGCCAGTACTAGCAGGGGGCTCGGAGAGACCCAGTACTTC. As protein: CASTSRGLGETQYF.

The chain links TRBV9 to TRBJ1-3; 8 bases agree with TRBD1. Germline values: CDR1 SGDLS, CDR2 YYNGEE. The CDR3 runs to 16 residues. The V gene end was trimmed by 4 bases and the J gene end by 3 bases; junction bases not matched to a gene: 9. Here the CDR3 reads CASSFRDRSFGNTIYF. In DNA form, the CDR3 reads TGTGCCAGCAGCTTCCGGGACAGGAGTTTTGGAAACACCATATATTTT.

The sample holds one count of this clone. The chain combines TRBV7-9 with TRBJ2-3; D is unclear. The CDR3 is 16 amino acids. V lost 1 base, J lost 4 bases, and 15 bases lay in between. From germline, CDR1 is SEHNR and CDR2 FQNEAQ (reference sequence). CDR3 residues: CASSLVSRIEADTQYF. CDR3 in DNA: TGTGCCAGCAGCTTAGTGTCGCGGATCGAGGCAGATACGCAGTATTTT.

The chain has TRBV19 and TRBJ2-6; D might be TRBD2 (6 bases). V gave up 3 bases and J gave up 2 bases, with 14 bases separating them. Germline-derived CDR1 and CDR2 are LNHDA and SQIVND (reference sequence). The CDR3 is 17 amino acids. This CDR3 is CASSIPAPGAGANVLTF. Here the CDR3 DNA reads TGTGCCAGTAGTATCCCAGCCCCGGGGGCTGGGGCCAACGTCCTGACTTTC.

V is TRBV6-5 and J is TRBJ1-2; D unclear. The CDR3 runs 14 residues. Germline-derived CDR1 and CDR2 are MNHEY and SVGAGI. The V end was cut by 6 bases, the J end by 3 bases, with 14 bases between. DNA for the CDR3: TGTGCCAGCAGCCGAACTCTGGTGGACTATGGCTACACCTTC. Translating it yields CASSRTLVDYGYTF.